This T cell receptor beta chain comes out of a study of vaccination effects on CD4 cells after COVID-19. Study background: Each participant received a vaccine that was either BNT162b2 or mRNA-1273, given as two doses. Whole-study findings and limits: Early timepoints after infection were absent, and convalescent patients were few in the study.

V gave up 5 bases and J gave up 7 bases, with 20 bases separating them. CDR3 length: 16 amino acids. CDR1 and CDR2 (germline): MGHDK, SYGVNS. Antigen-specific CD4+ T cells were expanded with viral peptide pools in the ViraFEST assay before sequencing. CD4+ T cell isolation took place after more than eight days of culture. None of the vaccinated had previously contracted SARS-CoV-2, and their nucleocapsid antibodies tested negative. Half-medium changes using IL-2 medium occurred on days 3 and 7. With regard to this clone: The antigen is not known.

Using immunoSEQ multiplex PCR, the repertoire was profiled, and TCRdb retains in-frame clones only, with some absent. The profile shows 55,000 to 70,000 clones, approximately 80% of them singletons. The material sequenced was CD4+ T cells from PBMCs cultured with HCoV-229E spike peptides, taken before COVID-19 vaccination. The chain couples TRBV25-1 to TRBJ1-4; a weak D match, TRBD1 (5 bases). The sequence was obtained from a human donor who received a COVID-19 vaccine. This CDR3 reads CASSTPTLRGAEKLFF. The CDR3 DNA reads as TGTGCCAGCAGTACCCCGACACTCAGAGGGGCTGAAAAACTGTTTTTT.